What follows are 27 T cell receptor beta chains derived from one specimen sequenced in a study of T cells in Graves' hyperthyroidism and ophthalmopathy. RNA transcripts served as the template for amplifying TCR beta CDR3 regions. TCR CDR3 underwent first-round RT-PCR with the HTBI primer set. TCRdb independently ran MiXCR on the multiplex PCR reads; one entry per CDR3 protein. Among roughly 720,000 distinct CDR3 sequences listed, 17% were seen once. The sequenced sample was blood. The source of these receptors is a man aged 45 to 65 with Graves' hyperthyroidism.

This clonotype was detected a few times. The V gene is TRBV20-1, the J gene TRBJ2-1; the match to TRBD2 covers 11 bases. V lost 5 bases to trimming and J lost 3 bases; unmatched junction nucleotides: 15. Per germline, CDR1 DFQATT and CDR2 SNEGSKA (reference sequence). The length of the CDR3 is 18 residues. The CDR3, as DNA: TGCAGTGCTTTATCCGAGACAGGGGGGACTAGCGGCTACAATGAGCAGTTCTTC. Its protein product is CSALSETGGTSGYNEQFF.

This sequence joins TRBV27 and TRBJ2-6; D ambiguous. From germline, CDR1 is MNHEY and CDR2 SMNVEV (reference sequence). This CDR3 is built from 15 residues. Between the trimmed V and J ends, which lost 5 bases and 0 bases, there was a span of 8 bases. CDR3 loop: CASSPEISGANVLTF. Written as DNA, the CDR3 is TGTGCCAGCAGTCCTGAAATCTCTGGGGCCAACGTCCTGACTTTC.

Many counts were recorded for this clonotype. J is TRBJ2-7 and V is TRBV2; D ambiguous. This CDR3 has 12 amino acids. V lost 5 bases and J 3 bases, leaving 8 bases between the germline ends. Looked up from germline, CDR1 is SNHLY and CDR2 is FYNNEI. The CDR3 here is CASSILGYEQYF. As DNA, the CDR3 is TGTGCCAGCAGTATCCTGGGCTACGAGCAGTACTTC.

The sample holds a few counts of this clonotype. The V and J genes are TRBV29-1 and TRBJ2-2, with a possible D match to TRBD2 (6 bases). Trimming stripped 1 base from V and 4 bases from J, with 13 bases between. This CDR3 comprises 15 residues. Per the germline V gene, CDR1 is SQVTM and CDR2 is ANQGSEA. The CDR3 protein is CSVEVATRSTGELFF. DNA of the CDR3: TGCAGCGTTGAAGTCGCGACTAGGAGCACCGGGGAGCTGTTTTTT.

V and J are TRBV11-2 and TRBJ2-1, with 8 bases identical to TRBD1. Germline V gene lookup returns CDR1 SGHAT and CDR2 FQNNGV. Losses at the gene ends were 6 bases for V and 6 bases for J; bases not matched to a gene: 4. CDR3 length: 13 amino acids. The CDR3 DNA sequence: TGTGCCAGCAGTTGGACAGGGAGCAATGAGCAGTTCTTC. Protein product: CASSWTGSNEQFF.

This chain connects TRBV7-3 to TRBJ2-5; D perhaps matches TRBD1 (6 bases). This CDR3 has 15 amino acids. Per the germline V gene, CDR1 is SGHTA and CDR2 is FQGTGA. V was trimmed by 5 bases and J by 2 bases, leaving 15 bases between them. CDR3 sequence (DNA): TGTGCCAGCAGCCCTCGGGGACATTTTCAAGAGACCCAGTACTTC. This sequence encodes CASSPRGHFQETQYF.

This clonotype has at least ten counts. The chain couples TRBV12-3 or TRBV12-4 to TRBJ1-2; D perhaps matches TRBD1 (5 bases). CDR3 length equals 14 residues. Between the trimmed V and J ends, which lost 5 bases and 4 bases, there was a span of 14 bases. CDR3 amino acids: CASSDSFLSYGYTF. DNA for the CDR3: TGTGCCAGCAGTGACAGTTTTTTGTCCTATGGCTACACCTTC.

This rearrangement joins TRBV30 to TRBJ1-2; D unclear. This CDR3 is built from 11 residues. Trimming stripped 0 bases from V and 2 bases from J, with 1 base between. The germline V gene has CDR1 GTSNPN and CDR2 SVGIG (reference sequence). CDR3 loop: CAWSVNYGYTF. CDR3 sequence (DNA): TGTGCCTGGAGTGTAAACTATGGCTACACCTTC.

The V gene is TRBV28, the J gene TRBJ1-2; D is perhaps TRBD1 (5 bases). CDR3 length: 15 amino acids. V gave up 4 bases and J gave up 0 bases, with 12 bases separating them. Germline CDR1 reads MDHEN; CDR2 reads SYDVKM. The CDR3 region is CASSSRGTANYGYTF. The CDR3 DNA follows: TGTGCCAGCAGTTCCCGGGGCACCGCTAACTATGGCTACACCTTC.

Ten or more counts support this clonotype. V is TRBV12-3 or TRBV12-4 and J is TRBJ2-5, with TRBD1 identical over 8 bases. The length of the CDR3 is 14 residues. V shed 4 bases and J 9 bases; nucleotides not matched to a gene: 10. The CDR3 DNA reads TGTGCCAGCAGTTCGACAGGGGCCAGCGTATCCCAGTACTTC. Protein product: CASSSTGASVSQYF.

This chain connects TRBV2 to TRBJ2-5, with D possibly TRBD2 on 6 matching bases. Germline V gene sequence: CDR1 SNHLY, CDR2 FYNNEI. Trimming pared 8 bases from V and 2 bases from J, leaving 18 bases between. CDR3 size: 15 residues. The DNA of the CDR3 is TGTGCCAGCGGGGTCGCGGACTACTCACAAGAGACCCAGTACTTC. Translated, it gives CASGVADYSQETQYF.

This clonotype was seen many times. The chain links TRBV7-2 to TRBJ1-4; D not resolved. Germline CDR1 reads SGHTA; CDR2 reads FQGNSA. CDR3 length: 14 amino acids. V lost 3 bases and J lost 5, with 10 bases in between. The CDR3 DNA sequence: TGTGCCAGCAGCTTCCTGGACGGGAATGAAAAACTGTTTTTT. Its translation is CASSFLDGNEKLFF.

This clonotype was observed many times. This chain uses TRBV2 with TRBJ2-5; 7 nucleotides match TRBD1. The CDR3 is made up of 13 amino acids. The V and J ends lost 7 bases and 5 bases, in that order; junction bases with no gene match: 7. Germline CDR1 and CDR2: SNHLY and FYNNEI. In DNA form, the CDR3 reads TGTGCCAGCATTTACAGGGGCGGGGAGACCCAGTACTTC. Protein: CASIYRGGETQYF.

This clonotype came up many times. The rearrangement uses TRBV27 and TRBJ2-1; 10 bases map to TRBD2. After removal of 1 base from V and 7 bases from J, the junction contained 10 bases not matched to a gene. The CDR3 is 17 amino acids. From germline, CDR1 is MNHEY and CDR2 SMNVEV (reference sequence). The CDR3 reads CASSLFSASGSGNEQFF. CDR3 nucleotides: TGTGCCAGCAGTTTATTCTCGGCTAGCGGGAGTGGAAATGAGCAGTTCTTC.

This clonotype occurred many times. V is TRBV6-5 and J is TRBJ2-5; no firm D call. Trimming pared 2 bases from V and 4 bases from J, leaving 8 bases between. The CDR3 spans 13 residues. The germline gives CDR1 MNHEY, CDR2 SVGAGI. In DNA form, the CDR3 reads TGTGCCAGCAGTTACACCCACGGAGAGACCCAGTACTTC. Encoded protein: CASSYTHGETQYF.

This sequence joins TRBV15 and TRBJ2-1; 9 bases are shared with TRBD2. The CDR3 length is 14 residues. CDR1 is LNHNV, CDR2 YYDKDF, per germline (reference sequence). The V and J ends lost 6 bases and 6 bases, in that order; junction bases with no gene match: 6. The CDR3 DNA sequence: TGTGCCACCAGAAGGGCTAGCGGGATCAATGAGCAGTTCTTC. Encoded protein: CATRRASGINEQFF.

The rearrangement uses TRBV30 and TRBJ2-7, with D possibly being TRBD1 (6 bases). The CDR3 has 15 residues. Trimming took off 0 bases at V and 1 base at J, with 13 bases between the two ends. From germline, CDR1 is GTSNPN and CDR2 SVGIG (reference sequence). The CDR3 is CAWSVGVRGSYEQYF. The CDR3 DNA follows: TGTGCCTGGAGTGTAGGTGTGAGGGGGTCCTACGAGCAGTACTTC.

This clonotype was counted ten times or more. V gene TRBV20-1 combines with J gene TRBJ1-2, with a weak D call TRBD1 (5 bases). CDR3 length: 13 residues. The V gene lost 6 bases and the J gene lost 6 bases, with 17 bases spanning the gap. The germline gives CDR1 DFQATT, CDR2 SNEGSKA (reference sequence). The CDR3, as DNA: TGCAGTGCAGACCGGGACGGTGGTCATGGCTACACCTTC. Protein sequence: CSADRDGGHGYTF.

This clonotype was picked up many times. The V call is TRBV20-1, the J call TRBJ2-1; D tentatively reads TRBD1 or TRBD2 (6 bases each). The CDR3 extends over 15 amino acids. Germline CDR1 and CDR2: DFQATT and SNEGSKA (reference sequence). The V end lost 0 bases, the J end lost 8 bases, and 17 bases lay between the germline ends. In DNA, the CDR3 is TGCAGTGCTAGAGATCCCCGGGGGCGCGGTCATGAGCAGTTCTTC. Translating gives CSARDPRGRGHEQFF.

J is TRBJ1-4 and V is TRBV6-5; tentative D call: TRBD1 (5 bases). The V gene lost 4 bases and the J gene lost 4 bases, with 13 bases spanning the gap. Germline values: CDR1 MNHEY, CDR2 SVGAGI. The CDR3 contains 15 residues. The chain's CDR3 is CASSFYGGGNEKLFF. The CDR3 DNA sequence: TGTGCCAGCAGTTTTTACGGGGGAGGTAATGAAAAACTGTTTTTT.

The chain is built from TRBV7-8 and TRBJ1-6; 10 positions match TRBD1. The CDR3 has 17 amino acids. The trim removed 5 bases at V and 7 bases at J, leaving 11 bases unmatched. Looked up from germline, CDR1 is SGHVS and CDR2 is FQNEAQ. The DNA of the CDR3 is TGTGCCAGCAGCCTGAATACAGGACAGGGGGTAAATTCACCCCTCCACTTT. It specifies CASSLNTGQGVNSPLHF.

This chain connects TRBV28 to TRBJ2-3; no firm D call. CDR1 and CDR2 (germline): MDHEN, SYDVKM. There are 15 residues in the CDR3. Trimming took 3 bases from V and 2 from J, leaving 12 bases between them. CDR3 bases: TGTGCCAGCAGTTTCTCTGGGTTTTTCACAGATACGCAGTATTTT. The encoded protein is CASSFSGFFTDTQYF.

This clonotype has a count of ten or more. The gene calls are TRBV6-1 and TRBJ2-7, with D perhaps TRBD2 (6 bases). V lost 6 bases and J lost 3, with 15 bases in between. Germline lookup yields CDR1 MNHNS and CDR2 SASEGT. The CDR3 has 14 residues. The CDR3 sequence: CASSAGQAYYEQYF. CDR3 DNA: TGTGCCAGCAGCGCGGGGCAGGCTTACTACGAGCAGTACTTC.

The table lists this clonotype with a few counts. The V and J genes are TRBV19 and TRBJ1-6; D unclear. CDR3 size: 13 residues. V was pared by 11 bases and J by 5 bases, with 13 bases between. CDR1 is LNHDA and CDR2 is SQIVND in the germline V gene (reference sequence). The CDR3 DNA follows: TGTGCCTCCTCGGCAGCCCATAATTCACCCCTCCACTTT. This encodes CASSAAHNSPLHF.

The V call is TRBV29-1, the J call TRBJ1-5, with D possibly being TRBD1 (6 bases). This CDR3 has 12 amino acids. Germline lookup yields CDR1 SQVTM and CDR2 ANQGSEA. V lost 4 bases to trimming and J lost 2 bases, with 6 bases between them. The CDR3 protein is CSVGQGNQPQHF. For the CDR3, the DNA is TGCAGCGTTGGACAGGGCAATCAGCCCCAGCATTTT.

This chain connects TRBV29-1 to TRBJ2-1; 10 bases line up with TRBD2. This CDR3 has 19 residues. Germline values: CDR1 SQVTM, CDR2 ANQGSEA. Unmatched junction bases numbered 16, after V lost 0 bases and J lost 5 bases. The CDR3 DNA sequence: TGCAGCGTTGAAGATCTTTTTCGTGGGGGACTAGCGTACCACAATGAGCAGTTCTTC. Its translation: CSVEDLFRGGLAYHNEQFF.

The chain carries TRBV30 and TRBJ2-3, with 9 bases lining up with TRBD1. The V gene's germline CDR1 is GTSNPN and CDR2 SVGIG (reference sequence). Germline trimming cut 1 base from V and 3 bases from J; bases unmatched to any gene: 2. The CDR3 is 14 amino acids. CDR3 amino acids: CAWSEGTGTDTQYF. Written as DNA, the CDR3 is TGTGCCTGGAGTGAAGGGACAGGGACAGATACGCAGTATTTT.